These 17 T cell receptor beta chains came from one sample sequenced in a study of identical twins. TCRdb analysed the 5' RACE reads with MiXCR anew, one entry per CDR3 protein. The sample lists some 440,000 distinct CDR3 sequences; 20% to 25% were seen once. These data also formed part of another study, on T cells expressing NK-cell markers.

Sequenced sample: CD4+ T cells sorted from blood. The receptors stem from a woman younger than 30 in good health.

The rearrangement joins TRBV20-1 to TRBJ2-7, with D hard to call. The CDR3 length is 12 residues. Germline V gene data show CDR1 as DFQATT and CDR2 as SNEGSKA (reference sequence). V was pared by 6 bases and J by 1 base, with 10 bases between. This CDR3 is CSANIPSYEQYF. The CDR3 nucleotides are TGCAGTGCCAACATCCCTTCCTACGAGCAGTACTTC.

The V gene is TRBV9, the J gene TRBJ2-3, with TRBD2 identical over 11 bases. V lost 4 bases and J lost 2; bases outside the gene matches: 12. The CDR3 is 18 amino acids. Germline CDR1 SGDLS, CDR2 YYNGEE. In nucleotides, the CDR3 is TGTGCCAGCAGCTCCCGATTAGCGGGGGGGCCAAACACAGATACGCAGTATTTT. This gives the protein CASSSRLAGGPNTDTQYF.

This chain joins TRBV5-1 and TRBJ2-7; 7 nucleotides align to TRBD2. Germline CDR1 is SGHRS and CDR2 is YFSETQ. With 0 bases clipped from V and 6 bases from J, the junction kept 18 bases outside the gene matches. There are 18 residues in the CDR3. This chain's CDR3 is CASSLATARSLPGGEQYF. The CDR3 nucleotides read TGCGCCAGCAGCTTGGCTACCGCACGCAGCCTACCGGGGGGCGAGCAGTACTTC.

Only one count was recorded for this clonotype. The genes are TRBV5-1 and TRBJ2-5; a possible D gene is TRBD2 (6 bases). V lost 4 bases and J lost 4, with 17 bases in between. The germline V gene encodes CDR1 SGHRS and CDR2 YFSETQ. The CDR3 has 15 amino acids. This CDR3 reads CASSLTQGGGETQYF. The CDR3 nucleotides are TGCGCCAGCAGCCTCACTCAGGGAGGAGGAGAGACCCAGTACTTC.

Only a few counts were recorded for this clonotype. This chain joins TRBV12-3 or TRBV12-4 and TRBJ2-5; the match to TRBD2 covers 13 bases. The CDR3 has 14 residues. The V and J ends lost 5 bases and 7 bases, in that order; junction bases with no gene match: 4. CDR3 DNA sequence: TGTGCCAGCAGTCTCACTAGCGGGGGGGGGACCCAGTACTTC. Amino acid sequence: CASSLTSGGGTQYF.

This clonotype was counted only a few times. The chain combines TRBV20-1 with TRBJ2-5; TRBD2 agrees at 11 bases. The CDR3 is 15 residues long. The germline gives CDR1 DFQATT, CDR2 SNEGSKA (reference sequence). J lost 1 base, V lost 6 bases, and 7 bases had no gene match. The CDR3 loop is CSAQGLAEFQETQYF. The CDR3 DNA reads TGCAGTGCGCAGGGACTAGCGGAATTCCAAGAGACCCAGTACTTC.

This chain uses TRBV18 with TRBJ1-1; 7 bases agree with TRBD1. The CDR3 sequence is 15 residues long. V lost 0 bases, J lost 4 bases, and 5 bases stayed unmatched. Germline assignment: CDR1 KGHSH and CDR2 LQKENI. CDR3: CASSPPSGGGTEAFF. The CDR3 bases are TGTGCCAGCTCACCACCATCAGGGGGTGGCACTGAAGCTTTCTTT.

The V call is TRBV7-8, the J call TRBJ2-4; 12 nucleotides match TRBD1. J gave up 6 bases and V 4 bases, and 13 bases lay outside the gene matches. The CDR3 extends over 18 amino acids. Per germline, CDR1 SGHVS and CDR2 FQNEAQ. The chain's CDR3 is CASSSRDRGPWTRNIQYF. CDR3 sequence (DNA): TGTGCCAGCAGCTCCCGGGACAGGGGGCCTTGGACAAGAAACATTCAGTACTTC.

This clonotype has a count of ten or more. The rearrangement links TRBV7-2 to TRBJ2-3; D remains ambiguous. This CDR3 is 12 amino acids long. Between the trimmed V and J ends, which lost 1 base and 7 bases, there was a span of 6 bases. Germline V gene sequence: CDR1 SGHTA, CDR2 FQGNSA. CDR3 region: CASSLGGNTQYF. In DNA, the CDR3 is TGTGCCAGCAGCTTAGGGGGTAATACGCAGTATTTT. The full variable domain, in which reference TRBV7-2 and TRBJ2-3 provide the parts outside the CDR3, is GAGVSQSPSNKVTEKGKDVELRCDPISGHTALYWYRQSLGQGLEFLIYFQGNSAPDKSGLPSDRFSAERTGGSVSTLTIQRTQQEDSAVYLCASSLGGNTQYFGPGTRLTVL.

This clonotype has just a few counts. The chain couples TRBV10-3 to TRBJ2-7, with 7 bases aligning to TRBD1. Trimming at V came to 6 bases and at J to 5 bases, leaving 7 bases not matched to a gene. The CDR3 covers 13 residues. Germline lookup yields CDR1 ENHRY and CDR2 SYGVKD. Here the CDR3 reads CAIRVGQIDEQYF. CDR3 coding DNA: TGTGCCATCAGGGTGGGACAGATTGACGAGCAGTACTTC.

The chain combines TRBV2 with TRBJ2-4, with 8 bases matching TRBD2. Germline CDR1 reads SNHLY; CDR2 reads FYNNEI. J lost 8 bases, V lost 8 bases, and 11 bases had no gene match. The CDR3 contains 14 residues. The CDR3 nucleotides are TGTGCCAGCGGAATACAGGGAGCGGGGGACATTCAGTACTTC. Protein: CASGIQGAGDIQYF.

The chain couples TRBV30 to TRBJ2-7, with TRBD2 identical over 11 bases. Per the germline V gene, CDR1 is GTSNPN and CDR2 is SVGIG (reference sequence). CDR3 length: 14 amino acids. Written as DNA, the CDR3 is TGTGCGATATTACTAGCGGGAGTAACCTACGAGCAGTACTTC. Its protein product is CAILLAGVTYEQYF. The entire variable domain, with the rest obtained from reference TRBV30 and TRBJ2-7, is as follows: SQTIHQWPATLVQPVGSPLSLECTVEGTSNPNLYWYRQAAGRGLQLLFYSVGIGQISSEVPQNLSASRPQDRQFILSSKKLLLSDSGFYLCAILLAGVTYEQYFGPGTRLTVT.

The chain recombines TRBV3-1 with TRBJ2-3; D is unclear. The CDR3 length is 13 residues. CDR1 is LGHDT, CDR2 YNNKEL, per germline (reference sequence). V shed 4 bases and J shed 12 bases, with 17 bases lying between them. The CDR3 reads CASSLRGGVGQYF. DNA of the CDR3: TGTGCCAGCAGCCTCCGAGGTGGGGTGGGTCAGTATTTT.

The chain combines TRBV11-2 with TRBJ2-2; a possible D gene is TRBD2 (6 bases). Germline V gene sequence: CDR1 SGHAT, CDR2 FQNNGV. This CDR3 has 17 amino acids. V lost 0 bases and J lost 0, with 11 bases in between. The CDR3 sequence is CASSLDQRVPNTGELFF. DNA for the CDR3: TGTGCCAGCAGCTTAGATCAGCGGGTCCCGAACACCGGGGAGCTGTTTTTT.

This clonotype was detected a few times. V is TRBV4-2 and J is TRBJ2-5, with D perhaps matching TRBD1 or TRBD2 (6 bases each). Germline CDR1 and CDR2: LGHNA and YNFKEQ. V gave up 0 bases and J gave up 5 bases, with 19 bases separating them. CDR3 length: 17 residues. In nucleotides, the CDR3 is TGTGCCAGCAGCCAAGATCGGCCCAGGGGAGGTCGGGAGACCCAGTACTTC. As protein: CASSQDRPRGGRETQYF.

This clonotype has only a few counts. The chain couples TRBV5-4 to TRBJ2-2; D is undetermined. CDR1 and CDR2 (germline): SGHNT, YYREEE (reference sequence). The CDR3 has 14 residues. Trimming removed 2 bases at V and 4 bases at J, with 9 bases between. Here the CDR3 DNA reads TGTGCCAGCAGCTTACGTGGGGTCACCGGGGAGCTGTTTTTT. Its translation: CASSLRGVTGELFF.

The CDR3 nucleotides read TGTGCCAGCAGCCAAGGCCTAGCGGGAACTAGCACAGATACGCAGTATTTT. Translation: CASSQGLAGTSTDTQYF. V is TRBV4-2 and J is TRBJ2-3, with TRBD2 matching 9 bases. The CDR3 runs to 17 residues. CDR1 LGHNA and CDR2 YNFKEQ come from the germline V gene. Unmatched junction bases numbered 5, after V lost 1 base and J lost 0 bases.